A selection of T cell receptor beta chains follows, all from one sample in a study of T cell responses to AZD1222 COVID-19 vaccine. Measured with immunoSEQ multiplex PCR; TCRdb has only the in-frame clones, and not every one. The sample yields 90,000 to 150,000 clones, 91% seen once. The specimen comprised peripheral blood, sampled on day 0 of AZD1222 vaccination. The receptors were gathered from an adult in good health. Each CDR3 is given without its conserved first and last residue. Fields, in order: V gene, CDR3 protein.

v_call: TRBV27; cdr3_aa: ASSWTGTEGAGSPLH
v_call: TRBV7-9; cdr3_aa: ASSPLDRGSYEQY
v_call: TRBV3-1/TRBV3-2; cdr3_aa: ASSPPGQISRAF
v_call: TRBV29-1; cdr3_aa: SVESMTGSFYEQY
v_call: TRBV25-1; cdr3_aa: ASSEGQPYGYT
v_call: TRBV11-2; cdr3_aa: VSSFPGTNEKLF
v_call: TRBV27; cdr3_aa: ASSRTGSEAF
v_call: TRBV2; cdr3_aa: ASSDQGRNQETQY
v_call: TRBV2; cdr3_aa: ASSENLRAGEQY
v_call: TRBV19; cdr3_aa: ASRRGQGAHEQY
v_call: TRBV9; cdr3_aa: ASGGDMRGYT
v_call: TRBV27; cdr3_aa: ASSTGQGTNTEAF
v_call: TRBV9; cdr3_aa: ASSARVRDGYT
v_call: TRBV30; cdr3_aa: AWSFSIGGQAF
v_call: TRBV19; cdr3_aa: ASSPALGTGGNQPQH
v_call: TRBV15; cdr3_aa: ATSRTGTGVSGANVLT
v_call: TRBV12-3/TRBV12-4; cdr3_aa: ASSLGQGLEQF
v_call: TRBV9; cdr3_aa: ASSSQARPITNYGYT
v_call: TRBV2; cdr3_aa: ASSVQGASPEAF
v_call: TRBV4-1; cdr3_aa: ASSSRDRGADEQF
v_call: TRBV13; cdr3_aa: ASALVGNEQF
v_call: TRBV7-6; cdr3_aa: ASSLGLAGGSLDEQF
v_call: TRBV18; cdr3_aa: ASSPSTDYGYT
v_call: TRBV29-1; cdr3_aa: SGHRGSEAF
v_call: TRBV5-1; cdr3_aa: ASSPYTSGNTIY
v_call: TRBV9; cdr3_aa: ASSDDLASGNTIY
v_call: TRBV28; cdr3_aa: ASSLSSQEAF
v_call: TRBV15; cdr3_aa: ATRVGLNTGELF
v_call: TRBV11-2; cdr3_aa: ASSLGQGGYEQY
v_call: TRBV25-1; cdr3_aa: ASSSIAGVSNEQF
v_call: TRBV9; cdr3_aa: ASSVSGTDYGYT
v_call: TRBV19; cdr3_aa: ASSRRERGRLPQH
v_call: TRBV5-1; cdr3_aa: ASSLAPGLAGGNEQF
v_call: TRBV5-1; cdr3_aa: ASSPLGSYEQF
v_call: TRBV11-2; cdr3_aa: ASSYNGGQGGSPLH
v_call: TRBV7-9; cdr3_aa: ASSYDRGEAF
v_call: TRBV5-1; cdr3_aa: ASSVDREAF
v_call: TRBV3-1/TRBV3-2; cdr3_aa: ASSATSGNTIY
v_call: TRBV19; cdr3_aa: ASREQVSNQPQH
v_call: TRBV20-1; cdr3_aa: SASRDTEAF
v_call: TRBV24-1; cdr3_aa: ATPHFEHRQGNQPQH
v_call: TRBV5-1; cdr3_aa: ASSYDGVGRMSGYT
v_call: TRBV3-1/TRBV3-2; cdr3_aa: ASSQWGDRFQEAF
v_call: TRBV19; cdr3_aa: ASSKGQGYEKLF
v_call: TRBV6-5; cdr3_aa: ASSGTTSGANVLT
v_call: TRBV5-1; cdr3_aa: ASSFSSGGPYEQY
v_call: TRBV27; cdr3_aa: ASSLLQGARTEAF
v_call: TRBV24-1; cdr3_aa: ATSAGDEQY
v_call: TRBV28; cdr3_aa: ASSSRIPRGTGELF
v_call: TRBV7-9; cdr3_aa: ASSLGAAGIVYGYT